This entry lists 7 T cell receptor beta chains sequenced from one sample in a study of T cell repertoires in cytomegalovirus infection. These receptors' targets are unknown. Using its own MiXCR run on the reads, TCRdb lists one record per CDR3 protein. Of about 770,000 distinct CDR3 sequences detected, under 35% appear once; the ten largest clones hold over 10%. This specimen consisted of cultured CD8+ T cells from PBMCs, obtained from culture after CMV antigen stimulation. The receptors were sampled from a human donor in good health (CMV status not recorded). Some clones in this sample may be carry-over from other donors' samples.

The chain has TRBV2 and TRBJ2-5; TRBD2 is a possible D gene (6 bases). The CDR3 runs 15 residues. V gave up 8 bases and J gave up 2 bases, with 18 bases separating them. Germline V gene data show CDR1 as SNHLY and CDR2 as FYNNEI. CDR3 sequence (DNA): TGTGCCAGCGGGGAGGCCGGAGGTTATCAAGAGACCCAGTACTTC. This gives the protein CASGEAGGYQETQYF.

CDR3 region: CASSPAIGPDSLTRTNEKLFF. The CDR3 DNA sequence: TGTGCCAGCAGCCCAGCCATCGGACCCGATTCGCTTACCCGGACTAATGAAAAACTGTTTTTT. The rearrangement uses TRBV14 and TRBJ1-4, with D hard to call. V lost 4 bases, J lost 2 bases, and 29 bases lay in between. The CDR3 length is 21 residues. The germline V gene encodes CDR1 SGHDN and CDR2 FVKESK.

This clonotype has only a few counts. V usage is TRBV7-2 and J usage is TRBJ2-7, with TRBD2 matching over 8 bases. V lost 4 bases, J lost 7 bases, and 6 bases stayed unmatched. There are 13 residues in the CDR3. CDR1 is SGHTA and CDR2 is FQGNSA in the germline V gene. Written as DNA, the CDR3 is TGTGCCAGCAGCTCCGGGGGGGGCAGTGAGCAGTACGTC. Protein product: CASSSGGGSEQYV.

The table lists this clonotype with many counts. V and J are TRBV7-8 and TRBJ2-1; weak D call: TRBD2 (6 bases). CDR3 length: 15 amino acids. Trimming removed 5 bases from V and 0 bases from J, with 11 bases in between. CDR1 and CDR2 from the germline V gene are SGHVS and FQNEAQ. CDR3 DNA: TGTGCCAGCAGCCCGGAGGGTAGCTCCTACAATGAGCAGTTCTTC. Amino acids: CASSPEGSSYNEQFF.

Regarding this clonotype: One end of the junction varies from germline; a read error may be responsible. V gene TRBV5-3 combines with J gene TRBJ2-1, with TRBD1 identical over 9 bases. TRBV5-3 qualifies as an ORF whose function is uncertain. The CDR3 is made up of 14 amino acids. CDR3 amino acids: CASSWPGQGGEQFF. CDR3 nucleotide sequence: TGTGCCAGCAGCTGGCCGGGACAGGGTGGTGAGCAGTTCTTC.

This clonotype has only a few counts. The chain couples TRBV3-1 to TRBJ2-6; 8 bases are shared with TRBD1. V was pared by 0 bases and J by 2 bases, with 6 bases of the junction left unmatched. Germline V gene sequence: CDR1 LGHDT, CDR2 YNNKEL (reference sequence). The CDR3 runs 18 residues. CDR3 residues: CASSQDGRRGPGANVLTF. As DNA, the CDR3 is TGTGCCAGCAGCCAAGATGGTCGCAGGGGGCCTGGGGCCAACGTCCTGACTTTC.

This clonotype has a handful of counts. V is TRBV7-9 and J is TRBJ1-1; 7 bases are a match to TRBD1. The CDR3 length is 13 residues. J lost 5 bases, V lost 7 bases, and 7 bases had no gene match. Germline loops: CDR1 SEHNR, CDR2 FQNEAQ (reference sequence). The CDR3 region is CASIPGGRTEAFF. The CDR3 DNA reads as TGTGCCAGCATCCCAGGGGGGAGGACTGAAGCTTTCTTT. The whole variable domain, filled in from reference TRBV7-9 and TRBJ1-1, reads DTGVSQNPRHKITKRGQNVTFRCDPISEHNRLYWYRQTLGQGPEFLTYFQNEAQLEKSRLLSDRFSAERPKGSFSTLEIQRTEQGDSAMYLCASIPGGRTEAFFGQGTRLTVV.